The 30 T cell receptor beta chains below were found in one sample sequenced in a study of cytomegalovirus exposure and HLA in healthy donors. It was with 60 Vbeta and 13 Jbeta primers that the PCR ran. Repertoires were generated with immunoSEQ multiplex PCR, while TCRdb's copy carries only in-frame clones and drops some. Found here are around 150,000 clones, over 75% of them singletons; the top ten hold around 4%. Sequencing was performed on PBMCs. The receptor source for this set is a middle-aged man in good health and CMV-seronegative.

Concerning this clone itself: Other DNA sequences in the same sample also yield this CDR3. The gene calls are TRBV2 and TRBJ2-7, with 9 nucleotides matching TRBD1. From germline, CDR1 is SNHLY and CDR2 FYNNEI. Trimming at V came to 4 bases and at J to 0 bases, leaving 7 bases not matched to a gene. The CDR3 totals 16 residues. Here the CDR3 DNA reads TGTGCCAGCAGTGCGGTGGGACAGGGAAGCTCCTACGAGCAGTACTTC. Translated: CASSAVGQGSSYEQYF.

A word on this clone: A read error may produce the germline difference seen at one junction end. The gene calls are TRBV7-9 and TRBJ1-5; D unclear. This CDR3 is 14 amino acids long. Germline CDR1 is SEHNR and CDR2 is FQNEAQ (reference sequence). CDR3 coding DNA: TGTTCCAGCAGCTTAGTAGCCGACAATCAGCCCCAGCATTTT. Amino acids: CSSSLVADNQPQHF.

This clone was picked up a small number of times. V usage is TRBV6-5 and J usage is TRBJ2-5; no clear D. The CDR3 length is 16 residues. V was pared by 4 bases and J by 5 bases, with 20 bases between. Germline V gives CDR1 MNHEY, CDR2 SVGAGI. The CDR3 DNA reads as TGTGCCAGCAGTTCGAGGAGAGAATCTTACGGGGAGACCCAGTACTTC. It codes for CASSSRRESYGETQYF.

The CDR3 loop reads CASHSRGTRNTEAFF. The CDR3 DNA reads TGCGCCAGCCACTCCCGGGGGACTAGGAACACTGAAGCTTTCTTT. The chain combines TRBV5-1 with TRBJ1-1; D possibly corresponds to TRBD1 (5 bases). The CDR3 spans 15 residues. Germline V gene sequence: CDR1 SGHRS, CDR2 YFSETQ. Trimming removed 7 bases from V and 1 base from J, with 17 bases in between.

The CDR3 spells CASSDDRLKTYEQYF. Written as DNA, the CDR3 is TGTGCCAGCAGCGATGACAGGCTTAAGACCTACGAGCAGTACTTC. The genes are TRBV11-2 and TRBJ2-7, with a possible D match to TRBD1 (6 bases). Germline V CDR1 and CDR2: SGHAT, FQNNGV. Trimming took off 5 bases at V and 2 bases at J, with 16 bases between the two ends. CDR3 size: 15 residues.

The V and J genes are TRBV29-1 and TRBJ1-4; D possibly corresponds to TRBD1 (6 bases). V gave up 5 bases and J gave up 4 bases, with 14 bases separating them. The V gene's germline CDR1 is SQVTM and CDR2 ANQGSEA. The CDR3 is made up of 14 amino acids. This CDR3 is CSVTAGAGNEKLFF. The CDR3 region has the DNA TGCAGCGTTACCGCAGGGGCGGGTAATGAAAAACTGTTTTTT.

V gene TRBV7-9 combines with J gene TRBJ1-2; TRBD1 is a possible D gene (6 bases). Looked up from germline, CDR1 is SEHNR and CDR2 is FQNEAQ (reference sequence). The CDR3 has 14 residues. The CDR3 spells CATRPGDTYYGYTF. The CDR3 coding sequence is TGTGCAACCAGACCCGGGGACACTTACTATGGCTACACCTTC.

The chain uses TRBV27 and TRBJ2-7, with TRBD1 identical over 8 bases. This CDR3 spans 14 amino acids. The junction had 1 base not matched to a gene; V was cut back by 0 bases and J by 3 bases. Germline values: CDR1 MNHEY, CDR2 SMNVEV (reference sequence). CDR3 amino acids: CASSLSTGGYEQYF. CDR3 DNA: TGTGCCAGCAGTTTATCCACAGGGGGCTACGAGCAGTACTTC.

The chain joins TRBV27 to TRBJ1-2, with 8 bases aligning to TRBD1. Germline CDR1 is MNHEY and CDR2 is SMNVEV (reference sequence). Trimming at V came to 2 bases and at J to 3 bases, leaving 5 bases not matched to a gene. The CDR3 covers 15 residues. Here the CDR3 DNA reads TGTGCCAGCAGTTTACACGGGACAGGCCACTATGGCTACACCTTC. Its protein product is CASSLHGTGHYGYTF.

This chain joins TRBV6-1 and TRBJ1-2; a possible D gene is TRBD1 (5 bases). Germline values: CDR1 MNHNS, CDR2 SASEGT. This CDR3 contains 17 residues. Trimming cost V 2 bases and J 4 bases, with 20 bases left between them. The CDR3 spells CASSEYKGPARGYGYTF. For the CDR3, the DNA is TGTGCCAGCAGTGAATATAAGGGGCCCGCGCGGGGCTATGGCTACACCTTC.

V gene TRBV5-1 combines with J gene TRBJ1-1; 8 bases match TRBD1. CDR1 and CDR2 from the germline V gene are SGHRS and YFSETQ. This CDR3 comprises 13 residues. Losses at the gene ends were 4 bases for V and 3 bases for J; bases not matched to a gene: 2. CDR3 protein: CASSMGQDTEAFF. CDR3 DNA: TGCGCCAGCAGCATGGGACAGGACACTGAAGCTTTCTTT. Combining the CDR3 with reference TRBV5-1 and TRBJ1-1 gives the whole variable domain KAGVTQTPRYLIKTRGQQVTLSCSPISGHRSVSWYQQTPGQGLQFLFEYFSETQRNKGNFPGRFSGRQFSNSRSEMNVSTLELGDSALYLCASSMGQDTEAFFGQGTRLTVV.

V usage is TRBV6-5 and J usage is TRBJ2-7, with D possibly TRBD2 on 5 matching bases. CDR3 size: 15 residues. The V gene's germline CDR1 is MNHEY and CDR2 SVGAGI. Trimming took 6 bases from V and 2 from J, leaving 17 bases between them. The CDR3 is CASRPDGGRAYEQYF. The CDR3 DNA reads as TGTGCCAGCAGACCGGACGGAGGTAGGGCCTACGAGCAGTACTTC.

The gene calls are TRBV18 and TRBJ1-5; D unclear. The CDR3 runs 12 residues. CDR1 and CDR2 from the germline V gene are KGHSH and LQKENI. The V end lost 6 bases, the J end lost 13 bases, and 16 bases lay between the germline ends. CDR3 nucleotide sequence: TGTGCCAGCTCCGTTTTTGAGGGCTCTCAGCATTTT. This codes for CASSVFEGSQHF.

The chain recombines TRBV6-5 with TRBJ2-7, with 10 bases aligning to TRBD2. The CDR3 has 16 amino acids. The trim removed 1 base at V and 4 bases at J, leaving 7 bases unmatched. CDR1 and CDR2 from the germline V gene are MNHEY and SVGAGI. CDR3 residues: CASSYWAGTSVYEQYF. The CDR3 DNA reads TGTGCCAGCAGTTACTGGGCCGGGACTAGCGTTTACGAGCAGTACTTC.

Concerning this clone itself: A junction end diverges from the germline sequence, so it may reflect a read error. V usage is TRBV27 and J usage is TRBJ2-7; TRBD1 might be the D (5 bases). The CDR3 has 9 amino acids. The V gene's germline CDR1 is MNHEY and CDR2 SMNVEV (reference sequence). The CDR3 DNA follows: TGTGCCAGCAGTTTTGGGGCCAAGTTC. Residues: CASSFGAKF.

Written as DNA, the CDR3 is TGTGCCTGGAGTGTAAGAGGGATTAATTCACCCCTCCACTTT. It translates to CAWSVRGINSPLHF. The gene calls are TRBV30 and TRBJ1-6; D not resolved. The CDR3 totals 14 residues. Germline CDR1 is GTSNPN and CDR2 is SVGIG (reference sequence). Trimming took 0 bases from V and 6 from J, leaving 9 bases between them.

The chain couples TRBV6-5 to TRBJ1-2, with D tentatively TRBD1 (6 bases). The length of the CDR3 is 16 residues. Trimming took 0 bases from V and 8 from J, leaving 19 bases between them. Germline lookup yields CDR1 MNHEY and CDR2 SVGAGI. The CDR3 DNA reads as TGTGCCAGCAGTTACTCGATAGATTCACAGGGCGGCGGCTACACCTTC. Amino acid sequence: CASSYSIDSQGGGYTF.

The chain links TRBV7-9 to TRBJ2-7, with D perhaps matching TRBD1 (6 bases). The CDR3 runs to 14 residues. Trimming shortened V by 5 bases and J by 5 bases, and 16 bases separated the two germline ends. The germline V gene has CDR1 SEHNR and CDR2 FQNEAQ (reference sequence). DNA of the CDR3: TGTGCCAGCAGCAGCGACAGGTTTCTAGACGAGCAGTACTTC. It codes for CASSSDRFLDEQYF.

The chain joins TRBV7-9 to TRBJ2-7; TRBD2 is a possible D gene (5 bases). From germline, CDR1 is SEHNR and CDR2 FQNEAQ (reference sequence). The V and J ends lost 1 base and 4 bases respectively, with 20 bases between them. CDR3 size: 17 residues. The chain's CDR3 is CASSLEVTVEGWYEQYF. CDR3 sequence (DNA): TGTGCCAGCAGCTTAGAGGTGACCGTCGAGGGTTGGTACGAGCAGTACTTC.

This sequence joins TRBV27 and TRBJ1-2, with D tentatively TRBD1 (6 bases). V lost 6 bases, J lost 3 bases, and 17 bases lay in between. The CDR3 runs to 15 residues. The V gene's germline CDR1 is MNHEY and CDR2 SMNVEV (reference sequence). The CDR3 reads CASRRSGVYDYGYTF. CDR3 nucleotides: TGTGCCAGCAGGCGCTCAGGGGTGTACGACTATGGCTACACCTTC.

CDR3 sequence (DNA): TGTGCCAGCAGATCTCGTTCCGCTGGGGCCAACGTCCTGACTTTC. Amino acid sequence: CASRSRSAGANVLTF. This sequence joins TRBV6-5 and TRBJ2-6; D unclear. Germline lookup yields CDR1 MNHEY and CDR2 SVGAGI. V was pared by 6 bases and J by 2 bases, with 11 bases between. This CDR3 comprises 15 residues.

This rearrangement joins TRBV7-9 to TRBJ2-7; tentative D call: TRBD2 (5 bases). The length of the CDR3 is 14 residues. Trimming left V 4 bases short and J 0 bases short, with 10 bases between. Germline V lookup: CDR1 SEHNR, CDR2 FQNEAQ (reference sequence). CDR3 sequence reads: CASSSWTSSYEQYF. DNA of the CDR3: TGTGCCAGCAGCTCCTGGACTTCCTCCTACGAGCAGTACTTC.

The chain is built from TRBV7-3 and TRBJ2-7; no clear D. The germline V gene encodes CDR1 SGHTA and CDR2 FQGTGA. CDR3 length: 13 amino acids. The V end lost 0 bases, the J end lost 7 bases, and 10 bases lay between the germline ends. CDR3 sequence (DNA): TGTGCCAGCAGCTTAACGGCGGATTTAGAGCAGTACTTC. Its protein product is CASSLTADLEQYF.

This chain's CDR3 is CSVVPPAGFRSYEQYF. The CDR3 nucleotides are TGCAGCGTTGTGCCGCCGGCAGGGTTTCGTTCCTACGAGCAGTACTTC. The J gene is TRBJ2-7, the V gene TRBV29-1; maybe TRBD1 (5 bases). The V and J ends lost 4 bases and 1 base respectively, with 20 bases between them. This CDR3 contains 16 residues. The V gene's germline CDR1 is SQVTM and CDR2 ANQGSEA.

The V call is TRBV5-1, the J call TRBJ1-5; TRBD1 might be the D (6 bases). This CDR3 is built from 13 residues. V lost 4 bases and J lost 6, with 11 bases in between. The germline CDR1 and CDR2 sequences are SGHRS and YFSETQ. The CDR3 sequence is CASSAIQGQPQHF. The CDR3 region has the DNA TGCGCCAGCAGCGCAATACAGGGTCAGCCCCAGCATTTT. Drawing the rest from reference TRBV5-1 and TRBJ1-5, the complete variable domain is KAGVTQTPRYLIKTRGQQVTLSCSPISGHRSVSWYQQTPGQGLQFLFEYFSETQRNKGNFPGRFSGRQFSNSRSEMNVSTLELGDSALYLCASSAIQGQPQHFGDGTRLSIL.

The chain joins TRBV9 to TRBJ2-7, with D maybe TRBD2 (7 bases). There are 15 residues in the CDR3. The germline gives CDR1 SGDLS, CDR2 YYNGEE. The V end was cut by 1 base, the J end by 3 bases, with 14 bases between. CDR3 region: CASSVQAGAFYEQYF. In nucleotides, the CDR3 is TGTGCCAGCAGCGTACAGGCGGGGGCCTTCTACGAGCAGTACTTC.

The chain carries TRBV4-3 and TRBJ2-5; TRBD2 matches 13 bases. The CDR3 spans 20 residues. Germline assignment: CDR1 LGHNA and CDR2 YSLEER. V lost 4 bases and J lost 1; bases outside the gene matches: 15. CDR3 in amino acids: CASSLNRGKGLAGAQETQYF. CDR3 nucleotide sequence: TGCGCCAGCAGCCTAAACAGGGGGAAAGGACTAGCGGGGGCCCAAGAGACCCAGTACTTC.

V usage is TRBV30 and J usage is TRBJ1-3; unclear D gene. This CDR3 spans 13 amino acids. The V gene's germline CDR1 is GTSNPN and CDR2 SVGIG (reference sequence). V dropped 0 bases and J dropped 0 bases, with 3 bases sitting between them. The CDR3 nucleotides read TGTGCCTGGAGTGTTTACTCTGGAAACACCATATATTTT. It codes for CAWSVYSGNTIYF.

The rearrangement links TRBV18 to TRBJ1-2, with D possibly matching TRBD1 (5 bases). V lost 5 bases to trimming and J lost 5 bases, with 12 bases between them. The CDR3 spans 13 residues. Germline V gene data show CDR1 as KGHSH and CDR2 as LQKENI. CDR3 bases: TGTGCCAGCTCATCGGACATACTATATGGCTACACCTTC. The encoded protein is CASSSDILYGYTF.

The rearrangement joins TRBV7-8 to TRBJ2-7, with 15 bases fitting TRBD2. With 5 bases clipped from V and 4 bases from J, the junction kept 9 bases outside the gene matches. This CDR3 has 17 amino acids. The V gene's germline CDR1 is SGHVS and CDR2 FQNEAQ. The CDR3: CASSPGLAGGSVYEQYF. As DNA, the CDR3 is TGTGCCAGCAGCCCGGGACTAGCGGGGGGCTCGGTATACGAGCAGTACTTC.